The clone carrying this T cell receptor beta chain was observed at least ten times. Its antigen is as yet unknown. The sample belongs to a study of neurological immune-mediated disorders. Study observations and caveats: While HTLV-1-associated myelopathy showed the greatest TCR clonal expansion, multiple sclerosis showed the least, falling below healthy controls. Association with the multiple sclerosis repertoire cluster was not found for any clinical or MRI feature.

The CDR3 consists of 16 residues. Trimming removed 0 bases from V and 11 bases from J; junction bases left unmatched: 17. CDR1 is DFQATT, CDR2 SNEGSKA, per germline (reference sequence). From 15-18 subjects, each sequencing run yielded over 170 million TCR-beta sequences. TCRdb redid the calling of the 5' RACE reads with MiXCR, one entry per CDR3 protein. The sample contains tens of thousands of distinct CDR3 sequences, around 3.3% of which appear only once. This receptor was taken from a man aged 40-55 years with multiple sclerosis. The chain carries TRBV20-1 and TRBJ2-3, with 7 bases that match TRBD2. Sequenced material: PBMCs. This chain's CDR3 is CSARDGGDGAGIGQYF. CDR3 sequence (DNA): TGCAGTGCTAGAGATGGGGGGGACGGCGCAGGGATAGGGCAGTATTTT.